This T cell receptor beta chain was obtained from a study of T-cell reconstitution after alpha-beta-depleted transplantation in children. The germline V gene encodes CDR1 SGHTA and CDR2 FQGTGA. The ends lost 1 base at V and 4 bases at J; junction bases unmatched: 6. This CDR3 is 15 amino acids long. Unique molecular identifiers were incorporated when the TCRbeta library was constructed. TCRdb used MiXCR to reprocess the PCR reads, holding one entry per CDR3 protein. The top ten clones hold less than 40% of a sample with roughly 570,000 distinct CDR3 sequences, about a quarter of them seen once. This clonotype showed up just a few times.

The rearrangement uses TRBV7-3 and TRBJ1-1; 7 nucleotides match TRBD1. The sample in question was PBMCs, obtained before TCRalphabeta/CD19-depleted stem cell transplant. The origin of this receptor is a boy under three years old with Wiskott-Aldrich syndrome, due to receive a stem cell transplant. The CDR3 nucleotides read TGTGCCAGCAGCTTAAAGGTCCCAGGGGGCACTGAAGCTTTCTTT. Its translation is CASSLKVPGGTEAFF.